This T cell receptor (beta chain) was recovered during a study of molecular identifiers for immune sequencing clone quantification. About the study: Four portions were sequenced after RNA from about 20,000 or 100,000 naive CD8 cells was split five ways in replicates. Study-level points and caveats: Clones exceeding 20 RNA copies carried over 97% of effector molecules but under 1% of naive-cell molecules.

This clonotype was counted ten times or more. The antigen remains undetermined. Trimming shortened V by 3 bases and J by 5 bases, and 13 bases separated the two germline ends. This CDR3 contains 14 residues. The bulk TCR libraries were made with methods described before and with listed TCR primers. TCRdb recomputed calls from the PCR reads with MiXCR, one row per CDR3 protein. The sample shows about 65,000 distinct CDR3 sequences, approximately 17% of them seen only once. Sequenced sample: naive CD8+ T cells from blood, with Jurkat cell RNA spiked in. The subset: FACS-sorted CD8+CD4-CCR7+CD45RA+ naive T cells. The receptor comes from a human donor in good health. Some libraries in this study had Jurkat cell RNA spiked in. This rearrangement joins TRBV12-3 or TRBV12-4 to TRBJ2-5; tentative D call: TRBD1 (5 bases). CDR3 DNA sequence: TGTGCCAGCAGTTTTTTCCAGGGTCAGGAGACCCAGTACTTC. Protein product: CASSFFQGQETQYF.